A selection of T cell receptor beta chains follows, all from one sample in a study of T cell responses to AZD1222 COVID-19 vaccine. Sequencing was performed with immunoSEQ multiplex PCR; in TCRdb, only in-frame clones are kept and a portion is missing. Recorded for this sample: about 140,000 clones. Sequencing used peripheral blood. All receptors come from an adult in good health. The CDR3 runs from the conserved cysteine through the conserved F or W. A D gene is named only where the DNA matches it firmly.

v_gene: TRBV29-1
d_gene: -
j_gene: TRBJ2-3
CDR3nt: TGCAGCGTCGCCCGCACACCTTCTAGCACAGATACGCAGTATTTT
CDR3aa: CSVARTPSSTDTQYF

v_gene: TRBV28
d_gene: -
j_gene: TRBJ1-6
CDR3nt: TGTGCCAGCAGTTTAAAGGTCTCAGGGATAAGCTCCTATAATTCACCCCTCCACTTT
CDR3aa: CASSLKVSGISSYNSPLHF

v_gene: TRBV19
d_gene: -
j_gene: TRBJ2-1
CDR3nt: TGTGCCAGTAGTGCGGGGACAGTCAATGAGCAGTTCTTC
CDR3aa: CASSAGTVNEQFF

v_gene: TRBV5-1
d_gene: TRBD1
j_gene: TRBJ2-3
CDR3nt: TGCGCCAGCAGCTCCCAGGGGGCTTCTAGCACAGATACGCAGTATTTT
CDR3aa: CASSSQGASSTDTQYF

v_gene: TRBV21-1
d_gene: -
j_gene: TRBJ1-2
CDR3nt: TGTGCCAGCAGCAACAGGGTATGGGGCTACACCTTC
CDR3aa: CASSNRVWGYTF

v_gene: TRBV19
d_gene: TRBD1
j_gene: TRBJ1-4
CDR3nt: TGTGCCAGTAGTAGCTCCGGGACAGTTGATGAAAAACTGTTTTTT
CDR3aa: CASSSSGTVDEKLFF

v_gene: TRBV2
d_gene: -
j_gene: TRBJ1-2
CDR3nt: TGTGCCAGCAGGGAACAGGGAATCGGGCAAGGTCTTGGCTACACCTTC
CDR3aa: CASREQGIGQGLGYTF

v_gene: TRBV30
d_gene: -
j_gene: TRBJ2-6
CDR3nt: TGTGCCTGGAGAGAGGAGGCCAACGTCCTGACTTTC
CDR3aa: CAWREEANVLTF

v_gene: TRBV19
d_gene: -
j_gene: TRBJ1-1
CDR3nt: TGTGCCAGTAGTACACGGGGGGACACTGAAGCTTTCTTT
CDR3aa: CASSTRGDTEAFF

v_gene: TRBV19
d_gene: TRBD1
j_gene: TRBJ1-5
CDR3nt: TGTGCCAGTAGTATAGCCTATGGGGACAGGCGAGGGGGTAATCAGCCCCAGCATTTT
CDR3aa: CASSIAYGDRRGGNQPQHF

v_gene: TRBV7-6
d_gene: TRBD1
j_gene: TRBJ1-4
CDR3nt: TGTGCCAGCAGCTCGCAGGGGGGACGGGATGAAAAACTGTTTTTT
CDR3aa: CASSSQGGRDEKLFF

v_gene: TRBV7-3
d_gene: TRBD1
j_gene: TRBJ1-2
CDR3nt: TGTGCCAGCAGCCTTAACGTCGGGACAGGGGAAGGCTACACCTTC
CDR3aa: CASSLNVGTGEGYTF

v_gene: TRBV7-2
d_gene: TRBD1
j_gene: TRBJ2-6
CDR3nt: TGTGCCAGCAGCTTCCGGGACAGGGGAATTGGGGCCAACGTCCTGACTTTC
CDR3aa: CASSFRDRGIGANVLTF

v_gene: TRBV5-1
d_gene: -
j_gene: TRBJ2-2
CDR3nt: TGCGCCAGCAGCTTGGACCGATCGGAGCTGTTTTTT
CDR3aa: CASSLDRSELFF

v_gene: TRBV6-2/TRBV6-3
d_gene: -
j_gene: TRBJ2-1
CDR3nt: TGTGCCAGCAGTTACTCGGAAGCCAATGAGCAGTTCTTC
CDR3aa: CASSYSEANEQFF

v_gene: TRBV7-9
d_gene: TRBD2
j_gene: TRBJ2-2
CDR3nt: TGTGCCAGCAGCCCATCGACTAGCGGGGGGTTTGGCGGGGAGCTGTTTTTT
CDR3aa: CASSPSTSGGFGGELFF

v_gene: TRBV5-1
d_gene: TRBD2
j_gene: TRBJ2-1
CDR3nt: TGCGCCAGCAGCTTGGACGGGGGGGCACTCAATGAGCAGTTCTTC
CDR3aa: CASSLDGGALNEQFF

v_gene: TRBV9
d_gene: TRBD1
j_gene: TRBJ2-1
CDR3nt: TGTGCCAGCAGCAAGGGACAGGAGCAGTTCTTC
CDR3aa: CASSKGQEQFF

v_gene: TRBV7-8
d_gene: TRBD1
j_gene: TRBJ1-1
CDR3nt: TGTGCCAGCAGCTTGTCTAGGACAGGGGGCAAAACTGAAGCTTTCTTT
CDR3aa: CASSLSRTGGKTEAFF

v_gene: TRBV6-5
d_gene: TRBD1
j_gene: TRBJ1-1
CDR3nt: TGTGCCAGCAGATTCTTCGAGGGGGCGGTCACTGAAGCTTTCTTT
CDR3aa: CASRFFEGAVTEAFF

v_gene: TRBV6-5
d_gene: -
j_gene: TRBJ1-2
CDR3nt: TGTGCCAGCAGTTACTCGGAACAGGGCAAGGGCTACACCTTC
CDR3aa: CASSYSEQGKGYTF

v_gene: TRBV3-1/TRBV3-2
d_gene: TRBD1
j_gene: TRBJ2-1
CDR3nt: TGTGCCAGCAGCCATGGACAGGGAGCGCAGTTCTTC
CDR3aa: CASSHGQGAQFF

v_gene: TRBV2
d_gene: -
j_gene: TRBJ1-4
CDR3nt: TGTGCCAGCCTGCGCCTGGACCCCAATGAAAAACTGTTTTTT
CDR3aa: CASLRLDPNEKLFF

v_gene: TRBV9
d_gene: TRBD2
j_gene: TRBJ2-3
CDR3nt: TGTGCCAGCAGCGGACTAGCGGGGGACGATACGCAGTATTTT
CDR3aa: CASSGLAGDDTQYF

v_gene: TRBV11-2
d_gene: -
j_gene: TRBJ1-6
CDR3nt: TGTGCCAGCAGTCCCGTATGGGGGGCGCGGAATTCACCCCTCCACTTT
CDR3aa: CASSPVWGARNSPLHF

v_gene: TRBV10-2
d_gene: -
j_gene: TRBJ2-2
CDR3nt: TGCGCCAGCAGTGATCCGAACACCGGGGAGCTGTTTTTT
CDR3aa: CASSDPNTGELFF

v_gene: TRBV7-2
d_gene: -
j_gene: TRBJ1-5
CDR3nt: TGTGCCAGCAGCTTCTCTCCCCATAGCAATCAGCCCCAGCATTTT
CDR3aa: CASSFSPHSNQPQHF